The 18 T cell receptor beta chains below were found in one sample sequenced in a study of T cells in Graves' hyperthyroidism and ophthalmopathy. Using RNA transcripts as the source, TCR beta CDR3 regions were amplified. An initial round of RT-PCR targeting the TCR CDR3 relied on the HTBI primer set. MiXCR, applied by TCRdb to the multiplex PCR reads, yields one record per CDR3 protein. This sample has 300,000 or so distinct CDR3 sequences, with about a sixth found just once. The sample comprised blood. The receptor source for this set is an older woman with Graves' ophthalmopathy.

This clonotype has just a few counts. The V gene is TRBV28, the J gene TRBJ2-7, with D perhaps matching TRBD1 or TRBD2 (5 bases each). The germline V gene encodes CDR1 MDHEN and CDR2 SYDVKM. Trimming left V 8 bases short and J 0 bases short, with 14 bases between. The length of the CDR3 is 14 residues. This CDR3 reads CASQAWGPSYEQYF. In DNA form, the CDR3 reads TGTGCCAGCCAGGCCTGGGGACCCTCCTACGAGCAGTACTTC.

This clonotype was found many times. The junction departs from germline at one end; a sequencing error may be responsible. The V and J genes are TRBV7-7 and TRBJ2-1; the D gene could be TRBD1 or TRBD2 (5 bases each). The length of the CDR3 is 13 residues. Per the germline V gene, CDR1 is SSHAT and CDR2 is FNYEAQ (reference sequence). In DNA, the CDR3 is TGTGCTAGCAGCCGGGACGACTACAATGAGCAGTTCTTC. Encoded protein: CASSRDDYNEQFF.

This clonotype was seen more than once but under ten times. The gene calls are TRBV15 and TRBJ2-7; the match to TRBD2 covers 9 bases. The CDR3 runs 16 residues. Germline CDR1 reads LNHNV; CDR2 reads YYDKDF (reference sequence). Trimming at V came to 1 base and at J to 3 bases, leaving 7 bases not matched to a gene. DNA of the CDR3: TGTGCCACCAGCAGAGCCCGGCGACTAGCGGTCTACGAGCAGTACTTC. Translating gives CATSRARRLAVYEQYF.

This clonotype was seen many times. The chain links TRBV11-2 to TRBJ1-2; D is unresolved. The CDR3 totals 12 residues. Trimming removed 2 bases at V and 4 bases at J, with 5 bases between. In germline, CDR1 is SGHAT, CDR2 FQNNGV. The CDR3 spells CASSLLSYGYTF. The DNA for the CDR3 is TGTGCCAGCAGCTTATTAAGCTATGGCTACACCTTC.

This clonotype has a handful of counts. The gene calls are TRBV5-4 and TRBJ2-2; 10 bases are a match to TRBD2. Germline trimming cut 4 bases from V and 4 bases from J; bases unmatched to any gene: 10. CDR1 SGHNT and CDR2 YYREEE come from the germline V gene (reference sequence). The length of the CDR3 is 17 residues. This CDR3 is CASSPAEAGGPTGELFF. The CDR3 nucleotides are TGTGCCAGCAGCCCCGCAGAAGCGGGAGGGCCCACCGGGGAGCTGTTTTTT.

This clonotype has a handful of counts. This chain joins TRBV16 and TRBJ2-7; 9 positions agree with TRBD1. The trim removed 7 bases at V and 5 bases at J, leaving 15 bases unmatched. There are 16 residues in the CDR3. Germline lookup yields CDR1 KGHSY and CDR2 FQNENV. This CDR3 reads CASKSRNRGRFDEQYF. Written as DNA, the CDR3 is TGTGCCAGCAAATCTAGAAACAGGGGGCGTTTCGACGAGCAGTACTTC.

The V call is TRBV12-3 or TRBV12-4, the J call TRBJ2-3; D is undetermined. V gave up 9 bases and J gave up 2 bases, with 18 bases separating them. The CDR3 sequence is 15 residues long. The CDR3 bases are TGTGCCAGTGTACCCGGGTCCCCCTCCACAGATACGCAGTATTTT. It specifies CASVPGSPSTDTQYF.

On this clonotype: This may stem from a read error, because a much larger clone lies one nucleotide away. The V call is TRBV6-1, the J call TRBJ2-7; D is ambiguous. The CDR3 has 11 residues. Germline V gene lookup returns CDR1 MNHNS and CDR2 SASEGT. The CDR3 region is CASTGSCEQYF. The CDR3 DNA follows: TGTGCCAGCACGGGTTCCTGCGAGCAGTACTTC.

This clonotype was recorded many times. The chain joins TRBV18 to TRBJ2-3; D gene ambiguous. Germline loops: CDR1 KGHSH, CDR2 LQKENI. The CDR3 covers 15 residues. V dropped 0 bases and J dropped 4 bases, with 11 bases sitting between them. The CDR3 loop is CASSPPSSQADTQYF. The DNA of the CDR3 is TGTGCCAGCTCACCACCGTCTAGTCAGGCAGATACGCAGTATTTT.

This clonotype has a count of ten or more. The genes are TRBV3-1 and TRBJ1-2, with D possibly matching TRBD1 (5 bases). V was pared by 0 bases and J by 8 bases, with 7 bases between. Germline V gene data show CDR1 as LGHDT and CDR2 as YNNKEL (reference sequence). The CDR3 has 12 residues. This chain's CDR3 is CASSQEGEGYTF. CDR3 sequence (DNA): TGTGCCAGCAGCCAAGAAGGGGAGGGCTACACCTTC. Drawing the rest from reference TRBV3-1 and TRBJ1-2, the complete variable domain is DTAVSQTPKYLVTQMGNDKSIKCEQNLGHDTMYWYKQDSKKFLKIMFSYNNKELIINETVPNRFSPKSPDKAHLNLHINSLELGDSAVYFCASSQEGEGYTFGSGTRLTVV.

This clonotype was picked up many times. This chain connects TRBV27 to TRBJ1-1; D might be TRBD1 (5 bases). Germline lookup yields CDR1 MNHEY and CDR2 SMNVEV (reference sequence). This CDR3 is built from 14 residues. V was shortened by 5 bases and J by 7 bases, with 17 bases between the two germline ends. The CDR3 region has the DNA TGTGCCAGCAGTCTCCTGCCCCACGGGGGTGAAGCTTTCTTT. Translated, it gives CASSLLPHGGEAFF.

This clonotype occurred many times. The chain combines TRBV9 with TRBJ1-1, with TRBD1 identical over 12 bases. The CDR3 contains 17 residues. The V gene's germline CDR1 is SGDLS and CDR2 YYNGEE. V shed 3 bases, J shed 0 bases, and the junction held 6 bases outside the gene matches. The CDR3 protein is CASSDSGTGGMNTEAFF. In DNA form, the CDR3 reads TGTGCCAGCAGCGATTCCGGGACAGGGGGCATGAACACTGAAGCTTTCTTT.

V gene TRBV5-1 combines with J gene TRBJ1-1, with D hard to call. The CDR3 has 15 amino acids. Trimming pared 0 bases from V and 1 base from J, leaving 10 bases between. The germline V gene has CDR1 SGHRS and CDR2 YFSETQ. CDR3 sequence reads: CASSLAVGQNTEAFF. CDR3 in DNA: TGCGCCAGCAGCTTGGCTGTGGGTCAGAACACTGAAGCTTTCTTT.

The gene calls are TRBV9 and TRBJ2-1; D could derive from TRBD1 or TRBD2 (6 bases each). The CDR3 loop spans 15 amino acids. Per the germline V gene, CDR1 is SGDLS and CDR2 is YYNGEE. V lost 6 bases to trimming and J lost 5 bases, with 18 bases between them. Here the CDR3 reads CASTTEGGYDNEQFF. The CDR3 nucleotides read TGTGCCAGCACCACGGAGGGGGGCTATGACAATGAGCAGTTCTTC.

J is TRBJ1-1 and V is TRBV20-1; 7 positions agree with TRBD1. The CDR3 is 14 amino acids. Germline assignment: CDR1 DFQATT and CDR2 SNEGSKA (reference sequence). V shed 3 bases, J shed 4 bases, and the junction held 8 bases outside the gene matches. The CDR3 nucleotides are TGCAGTGCTAGGCTTCAGGGGGGAGGCACTGAAGCTTTCTTT. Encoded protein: CSARLQGGGTEAFF.

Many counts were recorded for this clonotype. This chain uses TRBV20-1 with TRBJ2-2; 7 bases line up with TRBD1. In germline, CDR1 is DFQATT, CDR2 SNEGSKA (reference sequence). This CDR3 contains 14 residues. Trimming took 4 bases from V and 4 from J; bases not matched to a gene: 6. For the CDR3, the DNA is TGCAGTGCTAACACAGGGGTCCTCACCGGGGAGCTGTTTTTT. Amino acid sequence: CSANTGVLTGELFF.

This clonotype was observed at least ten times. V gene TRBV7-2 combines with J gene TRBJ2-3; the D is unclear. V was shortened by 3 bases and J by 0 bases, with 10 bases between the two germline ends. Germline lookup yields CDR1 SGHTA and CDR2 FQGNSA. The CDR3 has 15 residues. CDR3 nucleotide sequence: TGTGCCAGCAGCTTTTACGGATCTAGCACAGATACGCAGTATTTT. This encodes CASSFYGSSTDTQYF.

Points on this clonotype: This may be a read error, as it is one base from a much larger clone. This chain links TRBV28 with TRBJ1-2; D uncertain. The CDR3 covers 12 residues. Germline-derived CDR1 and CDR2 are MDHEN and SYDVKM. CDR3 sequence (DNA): TGTGTCAGCAGTTTTAGGAACTATGGCTACACCTTC. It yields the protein CVSSFRNYGYTF.